Shown below are 24 T cell receptor beta chains from a single sample sequenced in a study of cytomegalovirus exposure and HLA in healthy donors. Data came from immunoSEQ multiplex PCR; TCRdb stores just in-frame clones and leaves some out. This table holds some 84,000 clones, approximately 91% found once. Sequencing was carried out using PBMCs. All receptors derive from a man younger than 40 in good health and CMV-seronegative.

This clone was seen more than once but under ten times. The chain carries TRBV29-1 and TRBJ2-1; 9 nucleotides agree with TRBD2. This CDR3 contains 16 residues. Germline trimming cut 4 bases from V and 3 bases from J; bases unmatched to any gene: 10. Germline lookup yields CDR1 SQVTM and CDR2 ANQGSEA. For the CDR3, the DNA is TGCAGCGTTGCTTTAGCGGGGGTACCCCGCTACAATGAGCAGTTCTTC. This codes for CSVALAGVPRYNEQFF.

This clone was observed a single time. The chain recombines TRBV5-4 with TRBJ2-5; 9 nucleotides align to TRBD2. The CDR3 runs to 15 residues. Trimming removed 4 bases from V and 5 bases from J; junction bases left unmatched: 9. Germline V gene lookup returns CDR1 SGHNT and CDR2 YYREEE (reference sequence). CDR3 DNA: TGTGCCAGCAGCCAGAATAGCGGGAGAGGGGAGACCCAGTACTTC. It yields the protein CASSQNSGRGETQYF.

This chain connects TRBV7-2 to TRBJ2-2; D is perhaps TRBD1 (6 bases). Germline V gene sequence: CDR1 SGHTA, CDR2 FQGNSA. Trimming stripped 5 bases from V and 0 bases from J, with 13 bases between. The CDR3 length is 16 residues. The CDR3 reads CASSPQTGTNTGELFF. CDR3 nucleotides: TGTGCCAGCAGCCCGCAGACAGGAACGAACACCGGGGAGCTGTTTTTT.

As to this clone: Other DNA sequences of this sample code for an identical CDR3. J is TRBJ2-2 and V is TRBV11-3; maybe TRBD1 (5 bases). This CDR3 region has 14 residues. The germline V gene has CDR1 SGHNT and CDR2 YENEEA. The V and J ends lost 5 bases and 2 bases respectively, with 9 bases between them. The CDR3 spells CASSLDRNTGELFF. The CDR3 DNA sequence: TGTGCCAGCAGCCTCGACAGAAACACCGGGGAGCTGTTTTTT.

The V call is TRBV18, the J call TRBJ2-7, with 14 bases that match TRBD2. Germline loops: CDR1 KGHSH, CDR2 LQKENI. V shed 3 bases, J shed 7 bases, and the junction held 8 bases outside the gene matches. The CDR3 spans 16 residues. The CDR3, as DNA: TGTGCCAGCTCACCCGAAGGACTAGCGGGGGGAAGTGAGCAGTACTTC. It encodes CASSPEGLAGGSEQYF. Supplemented by reference TRBV18 and TRBJ2-7, the full variable domain reads NAGVMQNPRHLVRRRGQEARLRCSPMKGHSHVYWYRQLPEEGLKFMVYLQKENIIDESGMPKERFSAEFPKEGPSILRIQQVVRGDSAAYFCASSPEGLAGGSEQYFGPGTRLTVT.

The chain uses TRBV27 and TRBJ2-7; 8 bases fit TRBD2. This CDR3 region has 15 residues. The J segment lost 3 bases and the V segment lost 6 bases, leaving 10 bases of the junction unmatched. Germline values: CDR1 MNHEY, CDR2 SMNVEV (reference sequence). In DNA form, the CDR3 reads TGTGCCAGCAGACCGGGAGGGGGAGGGAGCTACGAGCAGTACTTC. This sequence encodes CASRPGGGGSYEQYF.

The genes are TRBV4-1 and TRBJ1-2; weak D call: TRBD1 (5 bases). The CDR3 spans 19 residues. Germline CDR1 MGHRA, CDR2 YSYEKL. V was cut by 2 bases and J by 4 bases, with 26 bases left in between. The CDR3 DNA reads TGCGCCAGCAGCCAACTACCGCAGGGTGCGACCAGGTATAGCTATGGCTACACCTTC. Translated: CASSQLPQGATRYSYGYTF.

The chain uses TRBV6-5 and TRBJ1-2; 7 bases agree with TRBD1. The germline gives CDR1 MNHEY, CDR2 SVGAGI. The CDR3 length is 15 residues. The V segment lost 7 bases and the J segment 8 bases; nucleotides outside the gene matches: 16. CDR3 sequence (DNA): TGTGCCAGCATCGAGACAGGGACGCAGGGATACGGCTACACCTTC. Protein sequence: CASIETGTQGYGYTF.

The V gene is TRBV5-1, the J gene TRBJ2-1; 8 nucleotides align to TRBD2. The V segment lost 3 bases and the J segment 5 bases; nucleotides outside the gene matches: 13. CDR3 length: 17 residues. Germline V lookup: CDR1 SGHRS, CDR2 YFSETQ. CDR3 DNA sequence: TGCGCCAGCAGCTCCTTCAGGAGCGGGAGTAGCAACAATGAGCAGTTCTTC. Protein sequence: CASSSFRSGSSNNEQFF.

This chain connects TRBV28 to TRBJ1-1; 7 bases align to TRBD1. In germline, CDR1 is MDHEN, CDR2 SYDVKM. The junction had 11 bases not matched to a gene; V was cut back by 5 bases and J by 5 bases. The CDR3 consists of 15 residues. In DNA form, the CDR3 reads TGTGCCAGCAGTCCCCCCCGGACAGGTATGACTGAAGCTTTCTTT. Its protein product is CASSPPRTGMTEAFF.

This sequence joins TRBV5-8 and TRBJ1-1; D perhaps matches TRBD1 (6 bases). The CDR3 extends over 16 amino acids. V lost 2 bases, J lost 1 base, and 15 bases lay in between. The germline CDR1 and CDR2 sequences are SGHTS and YDEGEE. The chain's CDR3 is CASSFTQRTANTEAFF. CDR3 nucleotides: TGTGCCAGCAGCTTCACCCAAAGGACAGCGAACACTGAAGCTTTCTTT.

The chain joins TRBV6-5 to TRBJ2-1; 9 bases are a match to TRBD2. Per germline, CDR1 MNHEY and CDR2 SVGAGI. The V gene end was trimmed by 6 bases and the J gene end by 4 bases; junction bases not matched to a gene: 4. The CDR3 consists of 14 residues. The chain's CDR3 is CASRGTSPYNEQFF. CDR3 nucleotide sequence: TGTGCCAGCAGAGGGACTAGCCCTTACAATGAGCAGTTCTTC.

This rearrangement joins TRBV11-1 to TRBJ1-6; the D gene is possibly TRBD1 (6 bases). Germline lookup yields CDR1 SGHAT and CDR2 FQDESV (reference sequence). Trimming removed 2 bases at V and 10 bases at J, with 12 bases between. The CDR3 has 14 amino acids. The CDR3 loop is CASSLRGAGSPLHF. The CDR3 region has the DNA TGTGCCAGCAGCTTACGGGGGGCTGGGTCACCCCTCCACTTT.

The rearrangement links TRBV19 to TRBJ1-3; 8 nucleotides align to TRBD1. Germline CDR1 LNHDA, CDR2 SQIVND (reference sequence). The J segment lost 2 bases and the V segment lost 6 bases, leaving 9 bases of the junction unmatched. This CDR3 spans 16 amino acids. The CDR3 coding sequence is TGTGCCAGTAGCGGAAGACAGGGGACTGCTGGAAACACCATATATTTT. Residues: CASSGRQGTAGNTIYF.

The chain employs TRBV6-5 and TRBJ1-2, with TRBD1 matching over 8 bases. The germline CDR1 and CDR2 sequences are MNHEY and SVGAGI. The CDR3 is 13 residues long. V lost 6 bases to trimming and J lost 4 bases; unmatched junction nucleotides: 4. The CDR3 coding sequence is TGTGCCAGCAGAAGAGGACAGGGCTATGGCTACACCTTC. Its protein is CASRRGQGYGYTF.

The V call is TRBV6-5, the J call TRBJ2-7; 13 bases are a match to TRBD2. CDR3 length: 16 residues. V trimming: 2 bases; J trimming: 6 bases; junction bases outside the gene matches: 7. Germline V gene sequence: CDR1 MNHEY, CDR2 SVGAGI. CDR3 in amino acids: CASSYAGLAGVSEQYF. Written as DNA, the CDR3 is TGTGCCAGCAGTTACGCAGGACTAGCGGGAGTAAGCGAGCAGTACTTC.

The genes are TRBV7-3 and TRBJ2-2; 9 nucleotides match TRBD2. V lost 3 bases, J lost 6 bases, and 5 bases stayed unmatched. The germline V gene encodes CDR1 SGHTA and CDR2 FQGTGA. The CDR3 consists of 15 residues. This CDR3 reads CASSFRGRAPGELFF. As DNA, the CDR3 is TGTGCCAGCAGCTTTCGCGGGAGGGCCCCCGGGGAGCTGTTTTTT.

J is TRBJ2-3 and V is TRBV2; TRBD2 might be the D (7 bases). Germline CDR1 and CDR2: SNHLY and FYNNEI. CDR3 length: 15 residues. With 8 bases removed from V and 2 bases from J, the gap between germline ends came to 17 bases. CDR3 loop: CASVKGGGVTDTQYF. CDR3 bases: TGTGCCAGCGTGAAAGGGGGAGGGGTCACAGATACGCAGTATTTT. Full variable domain (outside the CDR3, taken from reference TRBV2 and TRBJ2-3): EPEVTQTPSHQVTQMGQEVILRCVPISNHLYFYWYRQILGQKVEFLVSFYNNEISEKSEIFDDQFSVERPDGSNFTLKIRSTKLEDSAMYFCASVKGGGVTDTQYFGPGTRLTVL.

The V and J genes are TRBV19 and TRBJ1-2; 8 positions agree with TRBD1. The CDR3 is made up of 14 amino acids. V lost 6 bases to trimming and J lost 4 bases; unmatched junction nucleotides: 7. Germline CDR1 reads LNHDA; CDR2 reads SQIVND (reference sequence). The CDR3 sequence is CASSSQGAGYGYTF. CDR3 nucleotides: TGTGCCAGTAGCTCCCAGGGGGCCGGCTATGGCTACACCTTC.

A few counts support this clone. The chain joins TRBV2 to TRBJ1-1; 9 bases line up with TRBD1. The V gene's germline CDR1 is SNHLY and CDR2 FYNNEI. V lost 4 bases, J lost 7 bases, and 10 bases stayed unmatched. The CDR3 is 15 residues long. The CDR3 nucleotides read TGTGCCAGCAGTGTAGATCCGGGACAGGGTCGTGAAGCTTTCTTT. Residues: CASSVDPGQGREAFF.

V is TRBV13 and J is TRBJ2-2; tentatively, D is TRBD1 or TRBD2 (5 bases each). The V end lost 4 bases, the J end lost 6 bases, and 12 bases lay between the germline ends. This CDR3 spans 14 amino acids. The germline V gene has CDR1 PRHDT and CDR2 FYEKMQ (reference sequence). The CDR3 DNA follows: TGTGCCAGCAGCTCAGGGAGTTTGTCCGGGGAGCTGTTTTTT. This encodes CASSSGSLSGELFF.

The chain couples TRBV5-4 to TRBJ2-1; 7 nucleotides match TRBD2. CDR1 SGHNT and CDR2 YYREEE come from the germline V gene (reference sequence). Trimming removed 2 bases from V and 7 bases from J; junction bases left unmatched: 9. The CDR3 length is 15 residues. CDR3: CASSFSIAGVNEQFF. CDR3 in DNA: TGTGCCAGCAGCTTTTCTATTGCGGGAGTGAATGAGCAGTTCTTC.

The rearrangement joins TRBV6-1 to TRBJ2-5; 7 bases agree with TRBD1. This CDR3 is 13 amino acids long. Germline-derived CDR1 and CDR2 are MNHNS and SASEGT. V was clipped by 7 bases and J by 5 bases; unmatched bases: 7. The CDR3 region is CASILQGTETQYF. Written as DNA, the CDR3 is TGTGCCAGCATTTTACAGGGGACCGAGACCCAGTACTTC.

V and J are TRBV25-1 and TRBJ1-6, with TRBD1 matching 8 bases. The germline V gene encodes CDR1 MGHDK and CDR2 SYGVNS. Germline trimming cut 3 bases from V and 9 bases from J; bases unmatched to any gene: 7. This CDR3 spans 15 amino acids. The CDR3 loop reads CASSDLDREISPLHF. The DNA for the CDR3 is TGTGCCAGCAGTGATCTGGACAGGGAAATTTCACCCCTCCACTTT.